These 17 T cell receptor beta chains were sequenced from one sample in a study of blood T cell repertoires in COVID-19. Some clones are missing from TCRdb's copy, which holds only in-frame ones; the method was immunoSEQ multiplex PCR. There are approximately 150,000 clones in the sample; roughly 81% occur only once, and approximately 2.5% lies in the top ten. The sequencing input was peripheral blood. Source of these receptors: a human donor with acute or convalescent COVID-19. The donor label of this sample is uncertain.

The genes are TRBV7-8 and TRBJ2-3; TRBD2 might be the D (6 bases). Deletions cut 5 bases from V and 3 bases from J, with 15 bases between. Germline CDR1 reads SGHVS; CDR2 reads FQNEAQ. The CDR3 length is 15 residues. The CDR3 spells CASSREASATDTQYF. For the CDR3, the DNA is TGTGCCAGCAGCCGAGAAGCTAGCGCTACAGATACGCAGTATTTT. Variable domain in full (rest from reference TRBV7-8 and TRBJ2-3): GAGVSQSPRYKVAKRGQDVALRCDPISGHVSLFWYQQALGQGPEFLTYFQNEAQLDKSGLPSDRFFAERPEGSVSTLKIQRTQQEDSAVYLCASSREASATDTQYFGPGTRLTVL.

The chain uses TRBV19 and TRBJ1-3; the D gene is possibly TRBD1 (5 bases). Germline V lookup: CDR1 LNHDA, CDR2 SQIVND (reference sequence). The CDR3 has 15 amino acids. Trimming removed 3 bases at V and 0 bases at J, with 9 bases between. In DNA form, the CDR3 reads TGTGCCAGTAGTATCGCCGGGGGCTCTGGAAACACCATATATTTT. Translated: CASSIAGGSGNTIYF.

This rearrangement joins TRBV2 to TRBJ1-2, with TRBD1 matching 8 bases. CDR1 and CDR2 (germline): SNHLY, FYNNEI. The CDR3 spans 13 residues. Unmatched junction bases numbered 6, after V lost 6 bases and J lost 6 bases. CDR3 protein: CASRPTGGDGYTF. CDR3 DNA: TGTGCCAGCAGACCCACAGGGGGGGATGGCTACACCTTC.

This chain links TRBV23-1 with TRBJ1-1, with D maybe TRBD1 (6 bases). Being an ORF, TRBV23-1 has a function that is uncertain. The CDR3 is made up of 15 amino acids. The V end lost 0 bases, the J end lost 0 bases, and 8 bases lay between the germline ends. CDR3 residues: CASSQSGQMNTEAFF. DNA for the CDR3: TGCGCCAGCAGTCAATCTGGACAGATGAACACTGAAGCTTTCTTT.

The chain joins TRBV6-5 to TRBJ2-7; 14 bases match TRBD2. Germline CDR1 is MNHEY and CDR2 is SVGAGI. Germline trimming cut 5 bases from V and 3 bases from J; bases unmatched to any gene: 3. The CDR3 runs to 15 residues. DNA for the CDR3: TGTGCCAGCAGTACGGGGACTAGCGGGAGCTACGAGCAGTACGTC. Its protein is CASSTGTSGSYEQYV.

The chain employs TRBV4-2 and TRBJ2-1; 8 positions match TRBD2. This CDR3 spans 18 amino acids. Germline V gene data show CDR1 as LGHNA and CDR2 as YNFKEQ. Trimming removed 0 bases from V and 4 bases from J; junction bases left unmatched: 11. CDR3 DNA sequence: TGTGCCAGCAGCCAAGAGGCTCTTGGCGGGGGGAAGTACAATGAGCAGTTCTTC. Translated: CASSQEALGGGKYNEQFF.

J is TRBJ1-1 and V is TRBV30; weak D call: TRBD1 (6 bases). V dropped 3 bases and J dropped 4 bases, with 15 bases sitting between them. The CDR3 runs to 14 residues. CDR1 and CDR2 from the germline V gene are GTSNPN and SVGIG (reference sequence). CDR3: CAWRPDSVGTEAFF. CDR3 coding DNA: TGTGCCTGGAGGCCGGACAGTGTGGGCACTGAAGCTTTCTTT.

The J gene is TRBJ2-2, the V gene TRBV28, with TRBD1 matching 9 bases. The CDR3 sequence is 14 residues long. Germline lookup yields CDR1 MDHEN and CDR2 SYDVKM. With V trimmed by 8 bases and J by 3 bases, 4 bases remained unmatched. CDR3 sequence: CASRDRADTGELFF. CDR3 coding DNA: TGTGCCAGCCGGGACAGGGCCGACACCGGGGAGCTGTTTTTT. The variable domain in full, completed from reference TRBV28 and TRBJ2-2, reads DVKVTQSSRYLVKRTGEKVFLECVQDMDHENMFWYRQDPGLGLRLIYFSYDVKMKEKGDIPEGYSVSREKKERFSLILESASTNQTSMYLCASRDRADTGELFFGEGSRLTVL.

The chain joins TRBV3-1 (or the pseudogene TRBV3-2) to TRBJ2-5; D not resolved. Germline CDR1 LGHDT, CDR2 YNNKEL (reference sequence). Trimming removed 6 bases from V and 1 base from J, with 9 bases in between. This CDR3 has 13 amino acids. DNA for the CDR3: TGTGCCAGCAGACCCCAGGCCCAAGAGACCCAGTACTTC. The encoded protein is CASRPQAQETQYF.

The CDR3 region has the DNA TGTGCCAGCAGCTTAGATGTTAGAGGGACACTCTATAATTCACCCCTCCACTTT. Amino acids: CASSLDVRGTLYNSPLHF. This chain connects TRBV11-2 to TRBJ1-6; a weak D match, TRBD1 (6 bases). The germline V and J ends were trimmed by 0 bases and 3 bases, with 15 bases remaining between them. The CDR3 loop spans 18 amino acids. CDR1 and CDR2 from the germline V gene are SGHAT and FQNNGV.

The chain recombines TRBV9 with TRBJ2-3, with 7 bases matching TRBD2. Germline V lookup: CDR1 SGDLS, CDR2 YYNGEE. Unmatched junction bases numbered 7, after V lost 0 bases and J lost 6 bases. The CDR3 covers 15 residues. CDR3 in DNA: TGTGCCAGCAGCGTAGAAGGCGGGAGATGGGATACGCAGTATTTT. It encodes CASSVEGGRWDTQYF.

The CDR3 region has the DNA TGTGCCAGCAGCTGGACAGGGGTTTCTCTCTACGAGCAGTACTTC. As protein: CASSWTGVSLYEQYF. The chain uses TRBV5-6 and TRBJ2-7, with 9 bases identical to TRBD1. The CDR3 length is 15 residues. The trim removed 3 bases at V and 3 bases at J, leaving 7 bases unmatched. Germline V gene data show CDR1 as SGHDT and CDR2 as YYEEEE.

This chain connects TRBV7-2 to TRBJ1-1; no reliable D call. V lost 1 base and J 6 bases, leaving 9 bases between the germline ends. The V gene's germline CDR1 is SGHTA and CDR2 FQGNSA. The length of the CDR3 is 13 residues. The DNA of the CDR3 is TGTGCCAGCAGCTTAGAATTGGAGGCTGAAGCTTTCTTT. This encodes CASSLELEAEAFF.

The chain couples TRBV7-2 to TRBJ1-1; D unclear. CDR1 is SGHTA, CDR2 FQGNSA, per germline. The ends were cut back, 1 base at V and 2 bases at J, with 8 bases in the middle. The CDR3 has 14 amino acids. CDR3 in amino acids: CASSLVVGNTEAFF. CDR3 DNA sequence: TGTGCCAGCAGCTTAGTTGTGGGCAACACTGAAGCTTTCTTT.

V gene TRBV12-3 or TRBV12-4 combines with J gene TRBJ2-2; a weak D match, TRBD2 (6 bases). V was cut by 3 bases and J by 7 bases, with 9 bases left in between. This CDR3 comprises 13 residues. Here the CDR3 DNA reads TGTGCCAGCAGTTTCCAGGGAGGCGGGGAGCTGTTTTTT. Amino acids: CASSFQGGGELFF.

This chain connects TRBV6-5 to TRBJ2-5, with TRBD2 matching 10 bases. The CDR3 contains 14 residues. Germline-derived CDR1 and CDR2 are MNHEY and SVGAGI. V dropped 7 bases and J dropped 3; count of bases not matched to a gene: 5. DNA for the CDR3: TGTGCCAGCAACCTAGCGGGGGTGGAAGAGACCCAGTACTTC. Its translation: CASNLAGVEETQYF.

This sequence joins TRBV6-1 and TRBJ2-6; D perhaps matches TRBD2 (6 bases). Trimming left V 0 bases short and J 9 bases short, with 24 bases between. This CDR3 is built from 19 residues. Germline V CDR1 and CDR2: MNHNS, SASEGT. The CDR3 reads CASSEAATTGAGGGNVLTF. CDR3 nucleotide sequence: TGTGCCAGCAGTGAAGCGGCCACTACTGGGGCCGGGGGTGGCAACGTCCTGACTTTC.